The source of this T cell receptor (beta chain) is a study of CXCR3-negative and CXCR3-positive naive CD8 T cells. Remarks on this clonotype: The antigen remains undetermined.

There are 15 residues in the CDR3. Germline V gives CDR1 MNHEY, CDR2 SMNVEV (reference sequence). Identification of naive CD8+ T cells rested on CD45RO-CCR7+CD27+CD95- status. General study findings and limits: The study inferred TCR strength from TRB CDR3 properties and found comparable surface CD5 between naive subsets. Upon cryopreservation, CXCR3 expression partially decreased, and most assays used fresh PBMCs. Comparison of naive cells showed more hydrophobic TRB CDR3s in CXCR3-positive than in CXCR3-negative naive cells.

The authors prepared UMI-labeled TRB cDNA libraries by 5' RACE. With the 5' RACE reads reprocessed, TCRdb shows one record per CDR3 protein and no DNA. The sample shows some 130,000 distinct CDR3 sequences, and roughly 0.31% sits with its ten largest clones. The TCR comes from a human donor in good health. Some clones in this sample may be carry-over from other donors' samples. The material sequenced was naive CXCR3- CD8+ T cells from blood. As to subset: CD45RO-CCR7+CD27+CD95- naive CD8+ T cells lacking CXCR3 (TNR3-). This chain uses TRBV27 with TRBJ1-1; the D call from TCRdb, TRBD1, cannot be confirmed without DNA. The CDR3 is CASSPLGQDKPVAFF.